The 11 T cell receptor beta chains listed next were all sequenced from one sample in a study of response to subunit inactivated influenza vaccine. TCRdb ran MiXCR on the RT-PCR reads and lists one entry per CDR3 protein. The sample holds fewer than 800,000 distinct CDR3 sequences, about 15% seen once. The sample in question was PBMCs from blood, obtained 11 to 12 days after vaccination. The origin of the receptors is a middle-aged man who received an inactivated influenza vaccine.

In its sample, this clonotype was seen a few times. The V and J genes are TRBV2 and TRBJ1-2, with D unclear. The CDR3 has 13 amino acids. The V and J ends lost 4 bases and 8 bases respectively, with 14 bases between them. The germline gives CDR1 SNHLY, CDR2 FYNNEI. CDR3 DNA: TGTGCCAGCAGTGGCAGACCCGAGGGAGGCTACACCTTC. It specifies CASSGRPEGGYTF.

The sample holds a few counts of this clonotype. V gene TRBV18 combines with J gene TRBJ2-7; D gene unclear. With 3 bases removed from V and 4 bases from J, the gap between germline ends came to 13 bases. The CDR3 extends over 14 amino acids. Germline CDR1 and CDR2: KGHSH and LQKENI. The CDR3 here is CASSPLQLGYEQYF. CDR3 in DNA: TGTGCCAGCTCACCCCTTCAGCTTGGGTACGAGCAGTACTTC.

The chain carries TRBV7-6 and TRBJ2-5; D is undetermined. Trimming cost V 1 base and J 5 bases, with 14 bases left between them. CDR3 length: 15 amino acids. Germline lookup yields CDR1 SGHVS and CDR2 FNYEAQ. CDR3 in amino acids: CASSLVDNAQETQYF. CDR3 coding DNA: TGTGCCAGCAGCTTAGTCGACAACGCACAGGAGACCCAGTACTTC.

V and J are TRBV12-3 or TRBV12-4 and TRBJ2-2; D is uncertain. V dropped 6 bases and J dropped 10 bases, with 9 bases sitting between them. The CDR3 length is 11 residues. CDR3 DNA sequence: TGTGCCAGCAGCAAACTGGAGGAGCTGTTTTTT. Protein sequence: CASSKLEELFF.

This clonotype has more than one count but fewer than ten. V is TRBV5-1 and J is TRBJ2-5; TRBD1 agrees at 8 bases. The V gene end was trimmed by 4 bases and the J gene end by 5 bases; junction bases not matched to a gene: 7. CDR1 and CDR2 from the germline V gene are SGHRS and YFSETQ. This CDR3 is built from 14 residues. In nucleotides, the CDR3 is TGCGCCAGCAGCCACGACAGGGGACGGGAGACCCAGTACTTC. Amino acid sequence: CASSHDRGRETQYF. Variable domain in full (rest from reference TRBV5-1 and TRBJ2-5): KAGVTQTPRYLIKTRGQQVTLSCSPISGHRSVSWYQQTPGQGLQFLFEYFSETQRNKGNFPGRFSGRQFSNSRSEMNVSTLELGDSALYLCASSHDRGRETQYFGPGTRLLVL.

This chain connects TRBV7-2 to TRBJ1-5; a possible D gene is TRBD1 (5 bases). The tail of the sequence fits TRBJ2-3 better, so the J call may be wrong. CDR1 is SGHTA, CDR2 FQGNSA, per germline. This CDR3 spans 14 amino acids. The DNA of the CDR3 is TGTGCCAGCAGCTTACGGGCACAGGATCAGCCCCAGTATTTT. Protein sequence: CASSLRAQDQPQYF.

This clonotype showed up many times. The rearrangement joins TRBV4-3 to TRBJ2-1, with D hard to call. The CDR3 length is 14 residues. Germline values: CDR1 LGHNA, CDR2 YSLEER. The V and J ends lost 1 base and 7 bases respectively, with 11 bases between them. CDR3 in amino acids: CASSQALSLNEQFF. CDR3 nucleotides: TGCGCCAGCAGCCAAGCCTTATCCCTGAATGAGCAGTTCTTC.

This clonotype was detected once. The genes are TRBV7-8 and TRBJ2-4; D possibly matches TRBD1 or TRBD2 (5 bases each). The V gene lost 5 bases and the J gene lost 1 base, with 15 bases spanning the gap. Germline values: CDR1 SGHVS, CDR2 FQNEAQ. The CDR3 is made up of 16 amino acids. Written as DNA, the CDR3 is TGTGCCAGCAGCGCAGGGACGATAGCTGCCAAAAACATTCAGTACTTC. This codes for CASSAGTIAAKNIQYF.

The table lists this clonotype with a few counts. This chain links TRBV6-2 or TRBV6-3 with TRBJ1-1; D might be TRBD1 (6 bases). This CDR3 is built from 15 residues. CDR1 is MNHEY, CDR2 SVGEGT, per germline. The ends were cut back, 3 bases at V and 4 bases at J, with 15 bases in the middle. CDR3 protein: CASSYPRGLGTEAFF. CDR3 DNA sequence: TGTGCCAGCAGTTATCCCAGGGGATTGGGCACTGAAGCTTTCTTT.

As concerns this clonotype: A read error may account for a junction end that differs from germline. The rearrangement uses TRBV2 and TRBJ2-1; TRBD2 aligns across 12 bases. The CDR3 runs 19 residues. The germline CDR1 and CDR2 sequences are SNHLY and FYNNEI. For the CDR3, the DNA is TGTGCCATCAGTTCCCTCCAGACTAGCGGGAGTTACTACTACAATGAGCAGTTCTTC. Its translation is CAISSLQTSGSYYYNEQFF. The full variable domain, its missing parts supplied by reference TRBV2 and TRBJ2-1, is EPEVTQTPSHQVTQMGQEVILRCVPISNHLYFYWYRQILGQKVEFLVSFYNNEISEKSEIFDDQFSVERPDGSNFTLKIRSTKLEDSAMYFCAISSLQTSGSYYYNEQFFGPGTRLTVL.

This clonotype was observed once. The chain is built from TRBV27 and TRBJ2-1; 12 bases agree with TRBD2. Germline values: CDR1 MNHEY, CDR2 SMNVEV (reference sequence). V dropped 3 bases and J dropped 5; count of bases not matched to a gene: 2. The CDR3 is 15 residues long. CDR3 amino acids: CASSFLAGGHNEQFF. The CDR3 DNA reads TGTGCCAGCAGTTTTCTAGCGGGAGGGCACAATGAGCAGTTCTTC.